Following are 27 T cell receptor beta chains from one sample sequenced in a study of glioma-infiltrating T cells. Using RNA template, CDR3s of TCR alpha and beta were amplified with iRepertoire arm-PCR. TCRdb fed the multiplex PCR reads into MiXCR, producing one record per CDR3 protein. Seen here are 3,200 or so distinct CDR3 sequences, approximately 86% observed once, and the top ten hold 36%. The sequenced material came from glioma tissue, nonneoplastic brain tissue, or PBMCs (not recorded which). Receptor source: a human donor with low-grade glioma or glioblastoma, undergoing nonglioma brain surgery, or in good health (not recorded which).

To note about this clonotype: The library was built for alpha chains, so this beta chain is an off-target read and its size means little. CDR3 nucleotides: TGTGCCAGCAGCCAAGGTACCAGGGGATCAGATACGCAGTATTTT. It yields the protein CASSQGTRGSDTQYF. The chain has TRBV6-1 and TRBJ2-3; possible D gene TRBD1, 6 bases. V was shortened by 6 bases and J by 4 bases, with 17 bases between the two germline ends. Germline CDR1 and CDR2: MNHNS and SASEGT. The CDR3 is made up of 15 amino acids.

With respect to this clonotype: This beta chain is a stray read from a library made for alpha chains; its abundance is not meaningful. The rearrangement links TRBV20-1 to TRBJ2-1; 9 nucleotides match TRBD1. J was trimmed by 14 bases and V by 5 bases; bases with no gene match: 13. Germline values: CDR1 DFQATT, CDR2 SNEGSKA (reference sequence). This CDR3 spans 13 amino acids. CDR3 loop: CSAPSPNRGQEFF. The DNA for the CDR3 is TGCAGTGCTCCCTCCCCAAACAGGGGGCAAGAGTTCTTC.

In regard to this clonotype: Within a library made for alpha chains, this beta chain is off target, and its count is uninformative. The CDR3 spells CASSEAGTGGAYEQYF. The CDR3 DNA follows: TGTGCCAGCAGTGAAGCCGGGACAGGGGGTGCCTACGAGCAGTACTTC. This chain joins TRBV6-2 or TRBV6-3 and TRBJ2-7; 11 positions match TRBD1. Germline V gives CDR1 MNHEY, CDR2 SVGEGT. Trimming at V came to 5 bases and at J to 2 bases, leaving 8 bases not matched to a gene. This CDR3 is built from 16 residues.

Concerning this clonotype: The library was prepared for alpha chains; this beta chain is a stray read, so its frequency means little. The rearrangement uses TRBV28 and TRBJ2-7; no reliable D call. The ends were cut back, 6 bases at V and 4 bases at J, with 7 bases in the middle. The germline V gene encodes CDR1 MDHEN and CDR2 SYDVKM. This CDR3 is built from 11 residues. CDR3 sequence reads: CASRTLYEQYF. CDR3 nucleotide sequence: TGTGCCAGCAGGACCTTATACGAGCAGTACTTC. The full variable domain, completed using reference TRBV28 and TRBJ2-7, is DVKVTQSSRYLVKRTGEKVFLECVQDMDHENMFWYRQDPGLGLRLIYFSYDVKMKEKGDIPEGYSVSREKKERFSLILESASTNQTSMYLCASRTLYEQYFGPGTRLTVT.

Comments on this clonotype: A junction end diverges from the germline sequence, so it may reflect a read error. This beta chain is an off-target read within a library intended for alpha chains, so its frequency means little. The chain is built from TRBV6-6 and TRBJ2-5; D tentatively fits TRBD1 or TRBD2 (6 bases each). Germline V lookup: CDR1 MNHNY, CDR2 SVGAGI (reference sequence). This CDR3 has 13 amino acids. CDR3 sequence (DNA): TGCGCCAGCAGTTACGGGGGCCTGGAGACCCAGTACTTC. This gives the protein CASSYGGLETQYF.

As concerns this clonotype: The library was prepared for alpha chains; this beta chain is a stray read, so its frequency means little. This chain links TRBV28 with TRBJ1-5; possibly TRBD1 for D (5 bases). V lost 6 bases and J lost 9, with 18 bases in between. Germline V CDR1 and CDR2: MDHEN, SYDVKM. This CDR3 region has 14 residues. The CDR3: CASRPQGGARPQHF. The CDR3 DNA is TGTGCCAGCAGACCCCAAGGAGGGGCACGGCCCCAGCATTTT.

Comment on this clonotype: This beta chain is a stray read from a library made for alpha chains; its abundance is not meaningful. This CDR3 is CASSLTQNIQYF. The CDR3 region has the DNA TGTGCCAGCAGTTTAACACAAAACATTCAGTACTTC. J is TRBJ2-4 and V is TRBV6-1; D not certain. Germline V lookup: CDR1 MNHNS, CDR2 SASEGT. Trimming stripped 5 bases from V and 5 bases from J, with 7 bases between. CDR3 length: 12 amino acids.

A remark on this clonotype: The size of this beta chain means little, since it is a stray read in a library made for alpha chains. The V call is TRBV6-5, the J call TRBJ2-1, with 11 bases lining up with TRBD2. The CDR3 sequence is 15 residues long. Germline CDR1 is MNHEY and CDR2 is SVGAGI. V shed 6 bases, J shed 6 bases, and the junction held 7 bases outside the gene matches. The CDR3 coding sequence is TGTGCCAGCAGCTCACTAGCGGGAGTAGGCAATGAGCAGTTCTTC. Amino acid sequence: CASSSLAGVGNEQFF.

A word on this clonotype: In a library made to pick up alpha chains, this beta chain is a stray read with a size that means little. The chain uses TRBV28 and TRBJ2-3, with D maybe TRBD2 (5 bases). The CDR3 contains 13 residues. V lost 10 bases, J lost 2 bases, and 13 bases lay in between. Per germline, CDR1 MDHEN and CDR2 SYDVKM. CDR3 DNA: TGTGCCACCCTGGAGGCACACACAGATACGCAGTATTTT. Amino acids: CATLEAHTDTQYF.

A word on this clonotype: Little can be read into the size of this beta chain, an off-target read in a library designed for alpha chains. The rearrangement links TRBV20-1 to TRBJ2-1, with 9 nucleotides matching TRBD2. CDR3 length: 15 residues. Trimming at V came to 4 bases and at J to 3 bases, leaving 7 bases not matched to a gene. Germline V gives CDR1 DFQATT, CDR2 SNEGSKA (reference sequence). The CDR3 loop is CSANPTSGVYNEQFF. CDR3 sequence (DNA): TGCAGTGCTAACCCGACTAGCGGAGTCTACAATGAGCAGTTCTTC.

Of note for this clonotype: This beta chain is a stray read from a library made for alpha chains; its abundance is not meaningful. The chain recombines TRBV15 with TRBJ2-3; TRBD1 is a possible D gene (6 bases). The CDR3 covers 16 residues. The germline V and J ends were trimmed by 2 bases and 4 bases, with 16 bases remaining between them. Per germline, CDR1 LNHNV and CDR2 YYDKDF (reference sequence). The CDR3 spells CATSRHRDILPDTQYF. The CDR3 bases are TGTGCCACCAGCAGACATCGGGACATTCTTCCAGATACGCAGTATTTT.

Details on this clonotype: The library was built for alpha chains, so this beta chain is an off-target read and its size means little. V usage is TRBV20-1 and J usage is TRBJ2-1; D perhaps matches TRBD2 (7 bases). V was trimmed by 4 bases and J by 4 bases, leaving 17 bases between them. Germline V gene sequence: CDR1 DFQATT, CDR2 SNEGSKA (reference sequence). The CDR3 is 15 residues long. The CDR3 is CSATRRGEGYNEQFF. CDR3 coding DNA: TGCAGTGCTACCCGTAGGGGGGAGGGTTACAATGAGCAGTTCTTC.

By frequency in the sample, this clonotype is large. This beta chain slipped into a library made for alpha chains as a stray read, so its size is not meaningful. The V gene is TRBV27, the J gene TRBJ2-1, with D unresolved. The germline V gene has CDR1 MNHEY and CDR2 SMNVEV (reference sequence). V was trimmed by 1 base and J by 2 bases, leaving 9 bases between them. The CDR3 runs to 15 residues. CDR3 nucleotide sequence: TGTGCCAGCAGTTTATTTGGGTTAACCTACAATGAGCAGTTCTTC. Protein sequence: CASSLFGLTYNEQFF.

Note on this clonotype: Since the library was made to target alpha chains, this beta chain is a stray read and its abundance is not meaningful. The chain is built from TRBV14 and TRBJ1-2, with D maybe TRBD1 (5 bases). Per the germline V gene, CDR1 is SGHDN and CDR2 is FVKESK. The CDR3 covers 13 residues. V was clipped by 1 base and J by 4 bases, with 7 bases between them. CDR3 DNA sequence: TGTGCCAGCAGCCAAGGACAGTCCTATGGCTACACCTTC. As protein: CASSQGQSYGYTF.

Notes on this clonotype: This beta chain is a stray read from a library made for alpha chains; its abundance is not meaningful. The chain combines TRBV6-2 or TRBV6-3 with TRBJ2-3; no clear D. The V end lost 6 bases, the J end lost 4 bases, and 11 bases lay between the germline ends. There are 13 residues in the CDR3. The V gene's germline CDR1 is MNHEY and CDR2 SVGEGT. CDR3 sequence: CASRPPAADTQYF. In nucleotides, the CDR3 is TGTGCCAGCAGACCGCCAGCTGCAGATACGCAGTATTTT.

As for this clonotype: This beta chain slipped into a library made for alpha chains as a stray read, so its size is not meaningful. The chain recombines TRBV15 with TRBJ2-5; D may be TRBD1 (5 bases). Trimming stripped 0 bases from V and 5 bases from J, with 13 bases between. This CDR3 spans 15 amino acids. The germline gives CDR1 LNHNV, CDR2 YYDKDF (reference sequence). The CDR3 protein is CATSRDTGGWETQYF. CDR3 bases: TGTGCCACCAGCAGAGATACAGGCGGTTGGGAGACCCAGTACTTC.

Of note for this clonotype: This beta chain came through as a stray read in a library set up for alpha chains, and its size says little. The chain joins TRBV6-2 or TRBV6-3 to TRBJ2-1; either TRBD1 or TRBD2 may supply D (5 bases each). Germline V gene lookup returns CDR1 MNHEY and CDR2 SVGEGT. The ends were cut back, 5 bases at V and 0 bases at J, with 17 bases in the middle. The CDR3 runs to 17 residues. CDR3: CASSQTGTLSSYNEQFF. The DNA for the CDR3 is TGTGCCAGCAGTCAAACCGGGACGCTGAGCTCCTACAATGAGCAGTTCTTC.

This clonotype came up a few times. This beta chain was picked up by a library intended for alpha chains and is off target, so its count carries little meaning. This sequence joins TRBV7-2 and TRBJ1-1; tentative D call: TRBD1 (6 bases). This CDR3 has 13 amino acids. CDR1 SGHTA and CDR2 FQGNSA come from the germline V gene. Trimming stripped 7 bases from V and 1 base from J, with 10 bases between. CDR3 loop: CASNLDRNTEAFF. In nucleotides, the CDR3 is TGTGCCAGCAACCTGGACAGGAACACTGAAGCTTTCTTT.

Points on this clonotype: Little can be read into the size of this beta chain, an off-target read in a library designed for alpha chains. This chain links TRBV20-1 with TRBJ2-1, with D unclear. CDR1 and CDR2 (germline): DFQATT, SNEGSKA (reference sequence). CDR3 length: 12 amino acids. V was trimmed by 0 bases and J by 8 bases, leaving 8 bases between them. This CDR3 is CSARENRDEQFF. The CDR3 DNA reads as TGCAGTGCTAGAGAGAATAGGGATGAGCAGTTCTTC.

As to this clonotype: Because this beta chain is a stray read in a library intended to capture alpha chains, its abundance should not be given much weight. The V gene is TRBV7-2, the J gene TRBJ1-2; maybe TRBD1 (5 bases). The V gene's germline CDR1 is SGHTA and CDR2 FQGNSA. V was trimmed by 2 bases and J by 1 base, leaving 8 bases between them. The CDR3 is 14 residues long. As DNA, the CDR3 is TGTGCCAGCAGCTTAAGGGGAAGTAACTATGGCTACACCTTC. Encoded protein: CASSLRGSNYGYTF.

Concerning this clonotype: This beta chain is off target for a library built for alpha chains, so its abundance means little. This sequence joins TRBV27 and TRBJ2-1; 11 bases match TRBD1. V was clipped by 3 bases and J by 6 bases; unmatched bases: 1. The CDR3 is 14 amino acids. Germline lookup yields CDR1 MNHEY and CDR2 SMNVEV (reference sequence). The CDR3 nucleotides read TGTGCCAGCAGTTTCGGGACAGGGGGCAATGAGCAGTTCTTC. This sequence encodes CASSFGTGGNEQFF.

As regards this clonotype: This beta chain is off target for a library built for alpha chains, so its abundance means little. The chain employs TRBV7-2 and TRBJ2-7, with TRBD1 matching over 7 bases. V was clipped by 3 bases and J by 2 bases; unmatched bases: 4. The germline V gene encodes CDR1 SGHTA and CDR2 FQGNSA. The CDR3 runs 14 residues. CDR3 bases: TGTGCCAGCAGCTTCTCGGGACAGACCTACGAGCAGTACTTC. It codes for CASSFSGQTYEQYF.

A remark on this clonotype: Because this beta chain is a stray read in a library intended to capture alpha chains, its abundance should not be given much weight. The CDR3 is CASSPDRTYNEQFF. The CDR3 DNA reads TGTGCCAGCAGCCCAGACAGGACCTACAATGAGCAGTTCTTC. The chain links TRBV7-2 to TRBJ2-1; D may be TRBD1 (6 bases). Trimming took 5 bases from V and 2 from J, leaving 10 bases between them. The CDR3 length is 14 residues. Germline loops: CDR1 SGHTA, CDR2 FQGNSA.

Comments on this clonotype: This beta chain is an unintended read in a library built for alpha chains; its size means little. This rearrangement joins TRBV6-2 or TRBV6-3 to TRBJ2-4, with a possible D match to TRBD1 (6 bases). CDR1 is MNHEY, CDR2 SVGEGT, per germline. The CDR3 extends over 15 amino acids. With 5 bases removed from V and 0 bases from J, the gap between germline ends came to 11 bases. The CDR3 bases are TGTGCCAGCAGTCAAGGACAGAGAGCCAAAAACATTCAGTACTTC. The encoded protein is CASSQGQRAKNIQYF.

Worth noting for this clonotype: This beta chain was picked up by a library intended for alpha chains and is off target, so its count carries little meaning. The V gene is TRBV7-2, the J gene TRBJ2-1; no firm D call. Germline assignment: CDR1 SGHTA and CDR2 FQGNSA. This CDR3 is 14 amino acids long. Deletions cut 2 bases from V and 3 bases from J, with 8 bases between. This chain's CDR3 is CASSLLVNYNEQFF. CDR3 bases: TGTGCCAGCAGCTTACTAGTAAACTACAATGAGCAGTTCTTC.

Worth noting for this clonotype: As an off-target read in a library built for alpha chains, this beta chain has a frequency of little significance. The V and J genes are TRBV4-1 and TRBJ2-3; D remains unclear. The CDR3 covers 14 residues. Trimming pared 2 bases from V and 0 bases from J, leaving 6 bases between. Per germline, CDR1 MGHRA and CDR2 YSYEKL. CDR3 DNA: TGCGCCAGCAGCCAAAGTTACAGCACAGATACGCAGTATTTT. Amino acids: CASSQSYSTDTQYF.

In regard to this clonotype: This beta chain lies outside the target of a library built for alpha chains; its clone size means little. V usage is TRBV28 and J usage is TRBJ1-1; 8 bases align to TRBD1. The germline V gene encodes CDR1 MDHEN and CDR2 SYDVKM. Germline trimming cut 6 bases from V and 3 bases from J; bases unmatched to any gene: 3. This CDR3 comprises 13 residues. The CDR3 DNA reads TGTGCCAGCAGAAACAGGGGGTACACTGAAGCTTTCTTT. Translating gives CASRNRGYTEAFF.